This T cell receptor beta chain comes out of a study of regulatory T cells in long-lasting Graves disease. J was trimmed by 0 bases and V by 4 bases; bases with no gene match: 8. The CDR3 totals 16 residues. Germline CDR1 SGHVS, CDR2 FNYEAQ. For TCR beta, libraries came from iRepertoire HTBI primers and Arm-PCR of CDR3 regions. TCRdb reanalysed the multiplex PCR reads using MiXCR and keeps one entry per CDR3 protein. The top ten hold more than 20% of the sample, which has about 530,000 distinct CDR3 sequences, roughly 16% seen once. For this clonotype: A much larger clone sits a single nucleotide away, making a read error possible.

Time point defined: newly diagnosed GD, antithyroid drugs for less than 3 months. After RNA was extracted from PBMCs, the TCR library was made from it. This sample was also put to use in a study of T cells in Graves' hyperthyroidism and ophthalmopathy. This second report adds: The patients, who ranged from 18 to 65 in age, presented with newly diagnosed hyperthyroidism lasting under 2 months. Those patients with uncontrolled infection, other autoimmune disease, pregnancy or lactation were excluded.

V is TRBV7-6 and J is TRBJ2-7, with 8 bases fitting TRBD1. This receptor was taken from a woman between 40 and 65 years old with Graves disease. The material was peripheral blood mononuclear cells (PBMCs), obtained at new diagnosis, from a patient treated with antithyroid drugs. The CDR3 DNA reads TGTGCCAGCAGCTCGGACAGGGAAGTCAGCTCCTACGAGCAGTACTTC. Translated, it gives CASSSDREVSSYEQYF.